This T cell receptor (beta chain) derives from a study of response to subunit inactivated influenza vaccine. General study results and limits: Authors suggested seasonal influenza vaccinations each recruit few new T cells.

TCRdb reprocessed the RT-PCR reads with MiXCR, giving one entry per CDR3 protein. The sample includes about 780,000 distinct CDR3 sequences, 15% to 20% of them seen just once. This clonotype has ten or more counts. The antigen remains undetermined. This clonotype was sampled from a man between 50 and 59 years old who received an inactivated influenza vaccine. Sample: PBMCs from blood, taken 5 days after vaccination.

CDR3: CASSLRAASNTGELFF. The CDR3, as DNA: TGCGCCAGCAGCCTCCGGGCCGCTAGTAACACCGGGGAGCTGTTTTTT. V is TRBV5-1 and J is TRBJ2-2; no reliable D call. Trimming took 4 bases from V and 2 from J, leaving 15 bases between them. Germline-derived CDR1 and CDR2 are SGHRS and YFSETQ. The CDR3 extends over 16 amino acids.